This TCR beta chain stems from a study of breast tumors, draining lymph nodes, adjacent tissues. Study conclusions and caveats: The data were judged consistent with most tumor T cells coming from lymph node and expanding in tumor. Tumor and nontumor repertoires were significantly more similar in luminal-like than in basal-like breast cancer. Tumor T cell lymph node origin was a supported hypothesis, not proven. Tumor TCR diversity was below lymph nodes but above nontumor tissue.

In this sample, this clonotype turned up many times. Its antigen is undetermined. The lymph nodes were axillary draining lymph nodes from breast cancer patients. The V gene end was trimmed by 7 bases and the J gene end by 3 bases; junction bases not matched to a gene: 6. The CDR3 covers 13 residues. The germline V gene has CDR1 DFQATT and CDR2 SNEGSKA (reference sequence). TCRdb redid the calling of the multiplex PCR reads with MiXCR, one entry per CDR3 protein. The table records more than 250,000 distinct CDR3 sequences, over 25% of them present only once. J is TRBJ2-5 and V is TRBV20-1; 9 nucleotides line up with TRBD2. The sample comprised axillary lymph node tissue. This clonotype originated in a female donor with breast cancer. Some clones in this sample may be carry-over from other donors' samples. CDR3 coding DNA: TGCAGTGTTGAGGCTAGCGGGAAAGAGACCCAGTACTTC. This gives the protein CSVEASGKETQYF.